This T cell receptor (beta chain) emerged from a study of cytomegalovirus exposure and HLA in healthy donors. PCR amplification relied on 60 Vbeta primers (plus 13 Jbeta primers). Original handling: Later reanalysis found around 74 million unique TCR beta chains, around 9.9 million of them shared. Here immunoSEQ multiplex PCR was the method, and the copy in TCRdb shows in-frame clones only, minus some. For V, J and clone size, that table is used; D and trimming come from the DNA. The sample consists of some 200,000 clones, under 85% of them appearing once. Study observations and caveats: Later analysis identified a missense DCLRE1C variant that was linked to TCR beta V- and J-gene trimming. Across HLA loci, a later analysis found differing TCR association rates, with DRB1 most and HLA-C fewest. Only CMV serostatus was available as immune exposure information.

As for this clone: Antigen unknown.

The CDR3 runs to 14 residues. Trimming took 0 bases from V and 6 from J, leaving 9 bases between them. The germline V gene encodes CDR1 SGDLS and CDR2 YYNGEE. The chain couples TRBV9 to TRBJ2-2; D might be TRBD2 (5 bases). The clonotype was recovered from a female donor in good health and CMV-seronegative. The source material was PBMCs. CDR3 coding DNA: TGTGCCAGCAGCGTAGTGTTCGGGGCCGGGGAGCTGTTTTTT. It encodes CASSVVFGAGELFF.